This TCR beta chain was sequenced during a study of T cell responses to AZD1222 COVID-19 vaccine. Study-level results: White British donors predominated, females outnumbered males, and clonal diversity was possibly underestimated.

CDR1 and CDR2 (germline): MNHNY, SVGAGI (reference sequence). Trimming stripped 4 bases from V and 7 bases from J, with 13 bases between. This CDR3 contains 14 residues. The assay was immunoSEQ multiplex PCR, and TCRdb's table has in-frame clones only and misses some. The table has roughly 120,000 clones, 75% to 95% seen once. With respect to this clone: Its antigen is unknown.

The chain employs TRBV6-6 and TRBJ2-2; TRBD1 might be the D (5 bases). The specimen was peripheral blood, collected 28 days after the second dose of the MenACWY control vaccine. The clonotype was recovered from an adult who received the MenACWY meningococcal vaccine as a control. CDR3 region: CASSWGQQGGELFF. For the CDR3, the DNA is TGTGCCAGCAGTTGGGGCCAGCAAGGCGGGGAGCTGTTTTTT.